The T cell receptor (beta chain) under discussion was sequenced for a study of identical twins (dated by TCRdb to 2015 to 2016). Concerning the study at large: TCR alpha and beta repertoires from monozygotic twins, unrelated adults of various ages and cord blood were deep-sequenced to test whether fetal clonotypes persist. To rule out contamination, the twin experiments were replicated at different times with different library preparation protocols. What the authors observed across the whole study: Excess twin sharing in beta out-of-frame sequences was weaker because fewer shared sequences lowered the signal-to-noise ratio. Fewer insertions were carried by abundant cord blood beta clonotypes; a weaker similar trend was observed in young adult naive repertoires, while no such trend was observed in memory repertoires. Invariant T cells such as MAIT and iNKT could partly confound zero-insertion analyses, although diverse VJ usage argued against such confounding for most clonotypes. Out-of-frame TCR alpha sharing in monozygotic twins was systematically underestimated by recombination models, whereas sharing between unrelated individuals was in agreement with the recombination models. Conclusions relied on cross-sectional statistical analysis, since the same donors could not be followed over many years. Compared with coincidental sharing between unrelated individuals, out-of-frame TCR alpha sequences shared between twins had an excess of sequences with low generation probability.

Turning to this clonotype: Its antigen is not yet known. Qualities for individual bases were not recorded, and no much larger clone is one base off.

Every donor was a healthy Caucasian. The twin cohort comprised three pairs of female monozygotic twins, all aged about 18 to 29 years. Peripheral blood mononuclear cells were the source from which RNA for the TCR libraries was isolated. The library was obtained by 5' RACE. Sequenced using an Illumina HiSeq 2000. Template switching added a universal primer binding site, and the final cDNA carried a unique molecular identifier that allowed TCR cDNA molecules to be counted accurately. First-strand cDNA for TCR alpha and beta chains was synthesized from specific primers in the conserved constant-segment region. Each cDNA library was double barcoded, with a SMART-Mk sample barcode plus Illumina barcodes, to control for contamination. TruSeq adapter sequences, together with Illumina sample barcodes, were added in two successive PCR steps. TCR alpha and beta cDNA libraries were sequenced on the Illumina HiSeq platform with custom primers. On the study's bioinformatics: Unique molecular identifiers were extracted from raw reads with MiGEC, and CDR3 positions were determined with MiXCR. Recombination models were inferred per individual with the repgenHMM and IGoR tools using an EM algorithm. The analysis of shared clonotypes was done with the tcR package in R, with sharing normalized by the product of cloneset sizes. To study raw recombination without the effects of thymic and clonal selection, out-of-frame nonproductive sequences were analyzed. TCRdb took the public reads, trimmed them with fastp at Q25, ran MiXCR for clone calling and kept in-frame beta chains. CDR3 protein sequences are deduplicated, and each keeps its most common genes and DNA. For this entry, the V and J calls and clone size follow TCRdb and not the study's own pipeline. This sample comprises 750,000 to 950,000 distinct CDR3 sequences, around 12% of them detected only once. Of the sample, about 1.5% falls within the top ten clones.

Sequences SGHAT (CDR1) and FQNNGV (CDR2) are obtained from the germline V gene. V is trimmed back by 4 bases and J by 4 bases, and the junction contains 2 bases that no gene match accounts for. The CDR3 runs 14 amino acids, cysteine and phenylalanine included. Solely the CDR3 DNA is kept, with 42 bases framed from the first base. The sample was also reused in another study, on yellow fever vaccine responses in identical twins. The second paper states: According to the authors, the vaccine-induced T cell response in identical twins seemed to be partly convergent and partly specific to each individual. Focusing on identical twins, the study followed the T cell clones that responded to the vaccine, and did so with precision.

The sequencing sample was made of PBMCs. Recombination joined TRBV11-2 with TRBJ2-2, with 8 junctional bases fitting TRBD1. This receptor was identified in a woman under 30 in good health. The CDR3 in this case is CASSWTGLTGELFF. Read as DNA, the sequence is TGTGCCAGCAGCTGGACAGGGCTCACCGGGGAGCTGTTTTTT.